The 8 T cell receptor beta chains presented below share a single source sample, sequenced in a study of T cell responses to AZD1222 COVID-19 vaccine. Clones were read by immunoSEQ multiplex PCR, and TCRdb kept only the in-frame ones, dropping some. The sample comprises roughly 67,000 clones, 65% to 80% of which are singletons, and 9.5% to 13% rests with the top ten. Source: peripheral blood, taken on day 0 of AZD1222 vaccination. These receptors all come from an adult in good health.

V and J are TRBV6-5 and TRBJ2-1; D is perhaps TRBD2 (6 bases). Trimming took off 7 bases at V and 4 bases at J, with 11 bases between the two ends. The germline gives CDR1 MNHEY, CDR2 SVGAGI. The CDR3 covers 13 residues. CDR3 sequence reads: CASKAGRYNEQFF. The CDR3 nucleotides are TGTGCCAGCAAAGCGGGCAGATACAATGAGCAGTTCTTC.

This clone has just a few counts. This rearrangement joins TRBV7-2 to TRBJ1-2, with D uncertain. V was clipped by 3 bases and J by 4 bases, with 9 bases between them. CDR3 length: 13 amino acids. The germline gives CDR1 SGHTA, CDR2 FQGNSA. The CDR3 reads CASSLGRIYGYTF. The CDR3 bases are TGTGCCAGCAGCTTGGGCAGGATCTATGGCTACACCTTC.

This clone was observed once. CDR3 bases: TGTGCCAGCAGCTTTATGACAGGGGTAGGCTATGGCTACACCTTC. This gives the protein CASSFMTGVGYGYTF. This chain joins TRBV7-2 and TRBJ1-2; 8 bases are shared with TRBD1. V was pared by 3 bases and J by 4 bases, with 7 bases of the junction left unmatched. Germline V CDR1 and CDR2: SGHTA, FQGNSA. This CDR3 has 15 amino acids.

V gene TRBV28 combines with J gene TRBJ2-7; D gene ambiguous. The germline V gene encodes CDR1 MDHEN and CDR2 SYDVKM. Trimming removed 7 bases from V and 2 bases from J, with 12 bases in between. This CDR3 is built from 13 residues. In DNA form, the CDR3 reads TGTGCCAGCAAGGCCGGTCCGACCTACGAGCAGTACTTC. Protein sequence: CASKAGPTYEQYF. Looking up the rest from reference TRBV28 and TRBJ2-7 gives the full variable domain: DVKVTQSSRYLVKRTGEKVFLECVQDMDHENMFWYRQDPGLGLRLIYFSYDVKMKEKGDIPEGYSVSREKKERFSLILESASTNQTSMYLCASKAGPTYEQYFGPGTRLTVT.

This chain connects TRBV11-2 to TRBJ2-6, with a possible D match to TRBD1 (5 bases). Germline V gene lookup returns CDR1 SGHAT and CDR2 FQNNGV. V lost 3 bases to trimming and J lost 3 bases, with 18 bases between them. CDR3 length: 18 amino acids. Here the CDR3 reads CASSLPGHPKSGANVLTF. DNA of the CDR3: TGTGCCAGCAGCTTGCCTGGACACCCAAAAAGTGGGGCCAACGTCCTGACTTTC.

This clone was seen only a few times. The chain recombines TRBV12-2 with TRBJ1-6. TRBV12-2 is described as a pseudogene. The CDR3 has 13 residues. The DNA of the CDR3 is TGTGCAAGTCGCCCAGGACCGCCATCACCCCTCCACTTT. This translates into CASRPGPPSPLHF.

The chain carries TRBV30 and TRBJ1-5; 8 bases are a match to TRBD1. From germline, CDR1 is GTSNPN and CDR2 SVGIG (reference sequence). This CDR3 is built from 15 residues. Trimming removed 0 bases from V and 6 bases from J; junction bases left unmatched: 7. The CDR3 nucleotides are TGTGCCTGGAGTGTACCCCGACAGGGGTCTCAGCCCCAGCATTTT. It yields the protein CAWSVPRQGSQPQHF. The complete variable domain, with remaining parts taken from reference TRBV30 and TRBJ1-5, reads SQTIHQWPATLVQPVGSPLSLECTVEGTSNPNLYWYRQAAGRGLQLLFYSVGIGQISSEVPQNLSASRPQDRQFILSSKKLLLSDSGFYLCAWSVPRQGSQPQHFGDGTRLSIL.

The chain is built from TRBV10-3 and TRBJ2-7; no reliable D call. This CDR3 comprises 15 residues. The germline gives CDR1 ENHRY, CDR2 SYGVKD. Trimming took 0 bases from V and 1 from J, leaving 10 bases between them. CDR3 DNA sequence: TGTGCCATCAGTGAGTCGACCGGCCTGTCCTACGAGCAGTACTTC. It specifies CAISESTGLSYEQYF.